The table lists the clone carrying this TCR beta chain with a few counts. Its specificity is unknown. Unique molecular identifiers were built into the TCR beta cDNA libraries. TCRdb re-called the PCR reads through MiXCR, storing one row per CDR3 protein. The sample has around 500,000 distinct CDR3 sequences, 30% to 40% seen once. These data belong to a study of post-analysis software for immune sequencing data. At the level of the study: Both relapsing-remitting and secondary progressive multiple sclerosis featured among the disease courses, as did progressive-relapsing multiple sclerosis. General observations from the study: There was significantly lower normalized Chao1 diversity in multiple sclerosis patients than in controls. TRBV5-6, TRBV5-1 and TRBV20-1 were among 4 or 5 TRBV segments more frequent in patients than controls.

CDR1 is MNHEY and CDR2 is SMNVEV in the germline V gene (reference sequence). V dropped 7 bases and J dropped 13; count of bases not matched to a gene: 10. This CDR3 contains 14 residues. The V and J genes are TRBV27 and TRBJ1-6, with 10 bases that match TRBD1. Sequencing was done on a sample of blood. The clonotype was recovered from a girl younger than 18 with multiple sclerosis. Here the CDR3 DNA reads TGTGCCAGCACCTTCGGGGACAGGGGACGCCCCCTCCACTTT. Its protein product is CASTFGDRGRPLHF.